This TCR beta chain was identified in a study of cytomegalovirus exposure and HLA in healthy donors. Whole-study results and caveats: Across HLA loci, a later analysis found differing TCR association rates, with DRB1 most and HLA-C fewest. Common viral pathogens were later found to be apparently linked to several of the most significant clusters.

This CDR3 is 14 amino acids long. V was clipped by 1 base and J by 5 bases, with 12 bases between them. Germline V CDR1 and CDR2: SGHDN, FVKESK. Concerning this clone: Its antigen remains unknown.

Use of 60 Vbeta and 13 Jbeta primers characterized the PCR. Clones were read by immunoSEQ multiplex PCR, and TCRdb kept only the in-frame ones, dropping some. This sample has 80,000 to 100,000 clones, with about three quarters found just once. V gene TRBV14 combines with J gene TRBJ2-7, with D unresolved. This TCR derives from a man aged 40-49 years in good health and CMV-seronegative. Sequences were obtained from PBMCs. The CDR3 loop is CASSQAIRVHEQYF. In DNA, the CDR3 is TGTGCCAGCAGCCAAGCGATCCGGGTCCACGAGCAGTACTTC.